A single sample is the source of the 28 T cell receptor beta chains below, sequenced in a study of coeliac disease. The study, taken as a whole, reports: Lower clonality than controls marked TRB and TRG repertoires from active celiac intraepithelial and lamina propria samples.

Data came from immunoSEQ multiplex PCR; TCRdb stores just in-frame clones and leaves some out. The sample yields about 3,000 clones, roughly half seen once. The antigens these receptors bind are not known. The sample taken for sequencing was intraepithelial lymphocytes from the gut. These receptors were obtained from a man aged 45-60 years with active celiac disease.

The genes are TRBV15 and TRBJ2-3; D is unclear. V gave up 2 bases and J gave up 1 base, with 10 bases separating them. The CDR3 covers 15 residues. The germline V gene encodes CDR1 LNHNV and CDR2 YYDKDF (reference sequence). CDR3 bases: TGTGCCACCAGCAGATGGGCAACGGGCACAGATACGCAGTATTTT. This translates into CATSRWATGTDTQYF.

Written as DNA, the CDR3 is TGTGCCACCAGCAGCCGGGACAGGGAGGAAAAACTGTTTTTT. Translation gives CATSSRDREEKLFF. The chain recombines TRBV15 with TRBJ1-4; TRBD1 aligns across 9 bases. The junction had 4 bases not matched to a gene; V was cut back by 3 bases and J by 8 bases. This CDR3 spans 14 amino acids. Germline CDR1 and CDR2: LNHNV and YYDKDF (reference sequence).

The V call is TRBV5-5, the J call TRBJ2-5, with 8 bases that match TRBD1. CDR3 length: 15 amino acids. V shed 4 bases and J 5 bases; nucleotides not matched to a gene: 10. Germline V CDR1 and CDR2: SGHKS, YYEKEE (reference sequence). CDR3 in amino acids: CASSRTGRTGETQYF. CDR3 nucleotides: TGTGCCAGCAGCCGTACGGGGCGGACAGGGGAGACCCAGTACTTC.

By share, this clone counts as large (0.1 to 1%). This chain connects TRBV7-6 to TRBJ2-1, with D perhaps matching TRBD2 (6 bases). CDR1 and CDR2 from the germline V gene are SGHVS and FNYEAQ. This CDR3 is 15 amino acids long. The germline V and J ends were trimmed by 1 base and 8 bases, with 15 bases remaining between them. The CDR3: CASSLVGGTFDEQFF. Written as DNA, the CDR3 is TGTGCCAGCAGCTTAGTTGGCGGGACTTTTGATGAGCAGTTCTTC.

This clone was recorded only once. The CDR3 spells CASSALGTAYFLYNSPLHF. The CDR3 bases are TGTGCCAGCAGTGCGTTGGGGACAGCTTATTTTTTATATAATTCACCCCTCCACTTT. The V gene is TRBV28, the J gene TRBJ1-6; 7 bases are shared with TRBD1. CDR1 and CDR2 (germline): MDHEN, SYDVKM. The CDR3 runs 19 residues. V shed 5 bases and J 4 bases; nucleotides not matched to a gene: 17.

CDR3 in DNA: TGTGCCAGCAGCTTGGGGGGACTAGCGGGGGCCTACGAGCAGTACGTC. It specifies CASSLGGLAGAYEQYV. The V and J genes are TRBV5-6 and TRBJ2-7; 14 bases are a match to TRBD2. Germline values: CDR1 SGHDT, CDR2 YYEEEE. The CDR3 consists of 16 residues. Trimming at V came to 0 bases and at J to 2 bases, leaving 1 base not matched to a gene.

By sample share, this clone is medium-sized. This chain links TRBV12-5 with TRBJ1-1; TRBD1 matches at 7 bases. The CDR3 is 15 residues long. Germline values: CDR1 LGHNT, CDR2 FRNRAP. Unmatched junction bases numbered 4, after V lost 0 bases and J lost 3 bases. The CDR3 here is CASGLVQGGYTEAFF. CDR3 nucleotide sequence: TGTGCTAGTGGTTTGGTTCAGGGGGGTTACACTGAAGCTTTCTTT. The full variable domain, with the rest looked up from reference TRBV12-5 and TRBJ1-1, is DARVTQTPRHKVTEMGQEVTMRCQPILGHNTVFWYRQTMMQGLELLAYFRNRAPLDDSGMPKDRFSAEMPDATLATLKIQPSEPRDSAVYFCASGLVQGGYTEAFFGQGTRLTVV.

V gene TRBV6-5 combines with J gene TRBJ1-2, with D perhaps matching TRBD1 (6 bases). CDR1 is MNHEY, CDR2 SVGAGI, per germline. V dropped 6 bases and J dropped 3 bases, with 11 bases sitting between them. There are 13 residues in the CDR3. CDR3 in amino acids: CASSSGQYYGYTF. For the CDR3, the DNA is TGTGCCAGCAGCTCAGGACAGTACTATGGCTACACCTTC.

V usage is TRBV6-5 and J usage is TRBJ2-2, with TRBD1 identical over 8 bases. Germline lookup yields CDR1 MNHEY and CDR2 SVGAGI. V shed 5 bases and J 7 bases; nucleotides not matched to a gene: 9. The CDR3 has 15 residues. This CDR3 reads CASSQDRDEGGELFF. The CDR3 region has the DNA TGTGCCAGCAGTCAGGACAGGGACGAGGGCGGGGAGCTGTTTTTT.

V usage is TRBV18 and J usage is TRBJ2-1; 10 bases fit TRBD2. The CDR3 has 18 amino acids. The junction had 11 bases not matched to a gene; V was cut back by 6 bases and J by 0 bases. In germline, CDR1 is KGHSH, CDR2 LQKENI. The CDR3 is CASSLRASGGSSYNEQFF. Here the CDR3 DNA reads TGTGCCAGCTCCCTTCGGGCTAGCGGGGGAAGCTCCTACAATGAGCAGTTCTTC.

The genes are TRBV6-6 and TRBJ2-1; D may be TRBD2 (6 bases). The CDR3 has 13 residues. Germline V gives CDR1 MNHNY, CDR2 SVGAGI (reference sequence). Between the trimmed V and J ends, which lost 2 bases and 6 bases, there was a span of 8 bases. The CDR3 DNA reads as TGTGCCAGCAGTTACGGGGAGGCCAATGAGCAGTTCTTC. Translating gives CASSYGEANEQFF.

This clone came up a few times. V is TRBV27 and J is TRBJ2-2; TRBD1 aligns across 8 bases. Germline V lookup: CDR1 MNHEY, CDR2 SMNVEV (reference sequence). J lost 7 bases, V lost 0 bases, and 1 base had no gene match. This CDR3 has 14 amino acids. The CDR3 DNA sequence: TGTGCCAGCAGTTTATCCAGGGGGCACGGGGAGCTGTTTTTT. It codes for CASSLSRGHGELFF.

The chain has TRBV2 and TRBJ1-5; a weak D match, TRBD1 (6 bases). V was shortened by 5 bases and J by 4 bases, with 24 bases between the two germline ends. The CDR3 has 18 amino acids. Germline V CDR1 and CDR2: SNHLY, FYNNEI. The CDR3 region is CASSQGAGASSNNQPQHF. In nucleotides, the CDR3 is TGTGCCAGCAGTCAAGGGGCAGGGGCCTCCTCTAATAATCAGCCCCAGCATTTT. Variable domain in full (rest from reference TRBV2 and TRBJ1-5): EPEVTQTPSHQVTQMGQEVILRCVPISNHLYFYWYRQILGQKVEFLVSFYNNEISEKSEIFDDQFSVERPDGSNFTLKIRSTKLEDSAMYFCASSQGAGASSNNQPQHFGDGTRLSIL.

This chain uses TRBV7-2 with TRBJ2-7; the D is unclear. Trimming stripped 5 bases from V and 3 bases from J, with 11 bases between. Per the germline V gene, CDR1 is SGHTA and CDR2 is FQGNSA. The CDR3 runs to 13 residues. CDR3 coding DNA: TGTGCCAGCAGCCCTTTCTACCTCTACGAGCAGTACTTC. Translating it yields CASSPFYLYEQYF.

The chain couples TRBV7-9 to TRBJ2-7, with 7 positions matching TRBD1. V shed 3 bases, J shed 2 bases, and the junction held 4 bases outside the gene matches. CDR3 length: 14 residues. CDR1 and CDR2 (germline): SEHNR, FQNEAQ (reference sequence). CDR3 region: CASSFTGVTYEQYV. The DNA for the CDR3 is TGTGCCAGCAGCTTTACAGGGGTGACCTACGAGCAGTACGTC.

The J gene is TRBJ2-4, the V gene TRBV27, with D possibly matching TRBD2 (6 bases). This CDR3 is built from 16 residues. CDR1 and CDR2 (germline): MNHEY, SMNVEV (reference sequence). V lost 8 bases and J 0 bases, leaving 17 bases between the germline ends. The CDR3 is CASPSGGTIAKNIQYF. Written as DNA, the CDR3 is TGTGCCAGCCCCTCGGGCGGGACGATAGCCAAAAACATTCAGTACTTC.

V is TRBV18 and J is TRBJ2-3; 7 nucleotides agree with TRBD1. The germline CDR1 and CDR2 sequences are KGHSH and LQKENI. The ends lost 4 bases at V and 1 base at J; junction bases unmatched: 2. The CDR3 covers 14 residues. This CDR3 is CASSQDRGTDTQYF. CDR3 DNA sequence: TGTGCCAGCTCACAAGACAGGGGCACAGATACGCAGTATTTT.

This chain links TRBV7-2 with TRBJ2-6; D call uncertain. Germline CDR1 is SGHTA and CDR2 is FQGNSA. Trimming cost V 5 bases and J 4 bases, with 9 bases left between them. This CDR3 spans 14 amino acids. CDR3 DNA sequence: TGTGCCAGCAGCCTCCCGCGAGGGGCCAACGTCCTGACTTTC. Translating it yields CASSLPRGANVLTF. Variable domain in full (rest from reference TRBV7-2 and TRBJ2-6): GAGVSQSPSNKVTEKGKDVELRCDPISGHTALYWYRQSLGQGLEFLIYFQGNSAPDKSGLPSDRFSAERTGGSVSTLTIQRTQQEDSAVYLCASSLPRGANVLTFGAGSRLTVL.

A few counts support this clone. CDR3: CASRGTGNPRRYF. The CDR3 DNA reads TGTGCCAGCAGGGGGACAGGGAACCCCCGAAGGTACTTC. V is TRBV2 and J is TRBJ2-5; 9 bases match TRBD1. Per germline, CDR1 SNHLY and CDR2 FYNNEI. V was clipped by 6 bases and J by 13 bases; unmatched bases: 12. This CDR3 region has 13 residues.

CDR3: CASSVGVGGYTF. CDR3 nucleotides: TGTGCCAGCAGCGTCGGGGTAGGGGGCTACACCTTC. This rearrangement joins TRBV9 to TRBJ1-2; D remains ambiguous. The CDR3 has 12 amino acids. V shed 2 bases and J shed 8 bases, with 10 bases lying between them. Germline CDR1 is SGDLS and CDR2 is YYNGEE.

This chain joins TRBV6-5 and TRBJ1-5; 8 nucleotides match TRBD1. Germline V gene sequence: CDR1 MNHEY, CDR2 SVGAGI. This CDR3 is built from 14 residues. The trim removed 6 bases at V and 7 bases at J, leaving 8 bases unmatched. CDR3: CASSWTGPGQPQHF. The DNA for the CDR3 is TGTGCCAGCAGCTGGACAGGGCCTGGGCAGCCCCAGCATTTT.

The CDR3 nucleotides are TGTGCCAGTAGTATCCAAACAGATACGCAGTATTTT. Amino acid sequence: CASSIQTDTQYF. The chain uses TRBV19 and TRBJ2-3; no clear D. Trimming took off 3 bases at V and 3 bases at J, with 4 bases between the two ends. The CDR3 length is 12 residues. Germline V gene lookup returns CDR1 LNHDA and CDR2 SQIVND (reference sequence).

This clone has a single count. The rearrangement joins TRBV7-2 to TRBJ2-1, with D unresolved. Germline CDR1 and CDR2: SGHTA and FQGNSA. The germline V and J ends were trimmed by 4 bases and 6 bases, with 13 bases remaining between them. This CDR3 has 14 residues. CDR3 region: CASSSSPTINEQFF. The CDR3 coding sequence is TGTGCCAGCAGCTCCAGTCCCACCATCAATGAGCAGTTCTTC.

The chain combines TRBV5-1 with TRBJ2-5; 10 bases agree with TRBD2. CDR3 length: 15 residues. Trimming took 3 bases from V and 1 from J; bases not matched to a gene: 3. Germline CDR1 SGHRS, CDR2 YFSETQ. The CDR3 here is CASSSWTSGQETQYF. The CDR3 bases are TGCGCCAGCAGCTCGTGGACTAGCGGCCAAGAGACCCAGTACTTC.

The chain couples TRBV18 to TRBJ2-6, with 8 bases identical to TRBD1. The V gene's germline CDR1 is KGHSH and CDR2 LQKENI. Germline trimming cut 6 bases from V and 0 bases from J; bases unmatched to any gene: 7. There are 17 residues in the CDR3. Written as DNA, the CDR3 is TGTGCCAGCTCCCGGACAGGGACCTTCTCTGGGGCCAACGTCCTGACTTTC. Residues: CASSRTGTFSGANVLTF.

The genes are TRBV25-1 and TRBJ2-1, with a possible D match to TRBD1 (8 bases). V gave up 2 bases and J gave up 0 bases, with 14 bases separating them. CDR3 length: 17 amino acids. The germline V gene has CDR1 MGHDK and CDR2 SYGVNS. The CDR3 DNA is TGTGCCAGCAGTGAACTACAGGGGGGGCCCTCCTACAATGAGCAGTTCTTC. Encoded protein: CASSELQGGPSYNEQFF.

CDR3 in amino acids: CASSVEGLGHNEQFF. CDR3 nucleotide sequence: TGTGCCAGCAGCGTAGAGGGGCTCGGCCACAATGAGCAGTTCTTC. The V gene is TRBV9, the J gene TRBJ2-1; possibly TRBD1 for D (5 bases). Trimming took 0 bases from V and 5 from J, leaving 12 bases between them. The CDR3 covers 15 residues. Germline CDR1 and CDR2: SGDLS and YYNGEE.

This clone was counted only a few times. This chain uses TRBV29-1 with TRBJ1-5; 9 positions agree with TRBD1. V dropped 3 bases and J dropped 7; count of bases not matched to a gene: 10. Germline-derived CDR1 and CDR2 are SQVTM and ANQGSEA. There are 15 residues in the CDR3. In DNA, the CDR3 is TGCAGCGTTGAGATCGGGGACAGGGAAGGGCAGCCCCAGCATTTT. Protein: CSVEIGDREGQPQHF.